This TCR beta chain was identified in a study of blood T cell repertoires in COVID-19. Study information: Acute and convalescent COVID-19 samples came from the United States, Italy and Spain. PBMCs, B-cell-depleted T cells, or T cells were the source of the cDNA or gDNA that made up the material.

CDR3 size: 16 residues. Germline values: CDR1 SGHRS, CDR2 YFSETQ. V lost 1 base and J 0 bases, leaving 10 bases between the germline ends. In the source study's methods: It was from reference gene primer amplification that nucleated cell counts were estimated. This table comes from immunoSEQ multiplex PCR, and its TCRdb copy is limited to in-frame clones, with some not included. From that table come the V and J calls and clone size; the DNA was used to work out D and trimming. Altogether around 160,000 clones are present, 85% to 90% being singletons, with the ten largest covering roughly 0.95%. Sequenced: peripheral blood. The receptor was isolated from a man younger than 35 with acute or convalescent COVID-19. The genes are TRBV5-1 and TRBJ1-4, with D perhaps TRBD1 (5 bases). CDR3 sequence reads: CASSLPTGATNEKLFF. The DNA for the CDR3 is TGCGCCAGCAGCTTGCCCACGGGGGCAACTAATGAAAAACTGTTTTTT.